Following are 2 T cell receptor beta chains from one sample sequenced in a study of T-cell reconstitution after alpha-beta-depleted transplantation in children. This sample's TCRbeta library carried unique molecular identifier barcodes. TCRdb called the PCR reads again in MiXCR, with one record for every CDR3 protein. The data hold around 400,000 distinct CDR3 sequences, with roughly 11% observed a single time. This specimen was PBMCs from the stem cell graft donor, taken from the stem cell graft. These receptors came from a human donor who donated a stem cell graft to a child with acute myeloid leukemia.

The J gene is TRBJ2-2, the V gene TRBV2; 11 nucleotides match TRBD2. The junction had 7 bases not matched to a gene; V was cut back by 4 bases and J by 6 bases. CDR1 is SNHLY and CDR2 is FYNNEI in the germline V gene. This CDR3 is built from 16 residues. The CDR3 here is CASSGPGTSGPGELFF. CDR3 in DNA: TGTGCCAGCAGTGGCCCGGGGACTAGCGGACCCGGGGAGCTGTTTTTT.

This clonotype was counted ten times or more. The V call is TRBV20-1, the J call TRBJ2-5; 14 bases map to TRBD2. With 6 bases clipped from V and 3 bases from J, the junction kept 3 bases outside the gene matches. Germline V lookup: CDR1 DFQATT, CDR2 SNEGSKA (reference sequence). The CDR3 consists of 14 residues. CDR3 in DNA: TGCAGTGCCCCGGGACTAGCGGGGGAAGAGACCCAGTACTTC. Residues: CSAPGLAGEETQYF.